The clone carrying this T cell receptor beta chain was counted at least ten times. Its antigen remains unidentified. The data are from a study of early T cells in non-severe SARS-CoV-2 infection. Researchers attached unique molecular identifiers to individual cDNA molecules. TCRdb itself ran the 5' RACE reads through MiXCR, one entry per CDR3 protein. In the table there are 37,000 or so distinct CDR3 sequences, about 5.8% of which are singletons. CDR1 and CDR2 from the germline V gene are SEHNR and FQNEAQ (reference sequence). This CDR3 has 15 residues. J gave up 6 bases and V 0 bases, and 5 bases lay outside the gene matches. Study results and limitations: Comparison of clonotypes with VDJdb favored anti-spike CD8 responses while missing private and CD4 specificities.

Sequenced input: whole blood. The source is an adult who was a healthcare worker with PCR-confirmed SARS-CoV-2 infection or an uninfected control (not recorded which). The chain carries TRBV7-9 and TRBJ2-1, with TRBD2 identical over 7 bases. The CDR3 nucleotides are TGTGCCAGCAGCTTAGCCAGCGGGGATCTCAATGAGCAGTTCTTC. It translates to CASSLASGDLNEQFF.